A single T cell receptor beta chain is shown here with its context. Antigen: not known. The sample originates from a study of monozygotic twins with inflammatory bowel disease. Whole-study findings and limits: It was observed that concordant and discordant twins did not differ in repertoire similarity, possibly given limited power. Differing immunosuppressive treatments may have added variability to patient repertoires.

This CDR3 contains 14 residues. Germline values: CDR1 SGHRS, CDR2 YFSETQ. During cDNA synthesis, UMIs that each contained a 6-nucleotide sample barcode were added by means of template switching. With about 17 and 10 cycles respectively, two nested PCRs were carried out on TCRalpha and TCRbeta cDNA. TCRdb derives one entry per CDR3 protein from the 5' RACE reads, leaving out DNA. This listing includes nearly 450,000 distinct CDR3 sequences. Sequenced sample: blood. This rearrangement joins TRBV5-1 to TRBJ2-7. This sequence originates from a human donor with ulcerative colitis or Crohn's disease, or a healthy co-twin of an affected twin (not recorded which). CDR3 protein: CASSRGGRSYEQYF.